The 2 T cell receptor beta chains given below trace back to one sample, sequenced in a study of cytomegalovirus exposure and HLA in healthy donors. Primers included in the PCR were 60 Vbeta and 13 Jbeta primers. The data were produced by immunoSEQ multiplex PCR, yet TCRdb's version contains in-frame clones alone and is incomplete. This repertoire shows around 130,000 clones, 73% found once; its top ten account for over 2%. Source material: PBMCs. Source of these receptors: a woman aged 35 to 49 in good health and CMV-seropositive.

The V gene is TRBV25-1, the J gene TRBJ2-7, with 10 nucleotides matching TRBD2. The CDR3 loop spans 17 amino acids. V trimming: 3 bases; J trimming: 0 bases; junction bases outside the gene matches: 8. Germline lookup yields CDR1 MGHDK and CDR2 SYGVNS. Here the CDR3 reads CASSDRTSGANSYEQYF. CDR3 bases: TGTGCCAGCAGTGATCGCACTAGCGGGGCTAACTCCTACGAGCAGTACTTC.

V gene TRBV5-4 combines with J gene TRBJ2-5; 8 bases align to TRBD1. The ends lost 3 bases at V and 11 bases at J; junction bases unmatched: 9. The CDR3 sequence is 13 residues long. CDR1 SGHNT and CDR2 YYREEE come from the germline V gene (reference sequence). The CDR3 is CASSYDRGGEQYF. CDR3 coding DNA: TGTGCCAGCAGCTACGACAGGGGTGGGGAGCAGTACTTC.